One sample yielded the 29 T cell receptor beta chains listed below, sequenced in a study of cytomegalovirus exposure and HLA in healthy donors. PCR involved 60 Vbeta and 13 Jbeta primers. Sequenced by immunoSEQ multiplex PCR; TCRdb stores in-frame clones only, minus some. The data show 310,000 or so clones, roughly 89% seen once. Input material: PBMCs. These receptors were collected from a woman between 18 and 29 years old in good health and CMV-seronegative.

V usage is TRBV6-4 and J usage is TRBJ1-1, with D possibly matching TRBD1 (6 bases). CDR1 MRHNA and CDR2 SNTAGT come from the germline V gene. V was cut by 3 bases and J by 3 bases, with 14 bases left in between. The CDR3 is 15 amino acids. CDR3: CASSDLTGSDTEAFF. CDR3 DNA: TGTGCCAGCAGTGATTTGACAGGATCTGACACTGAAGCTTTCTTT.

The chain is built from TRBV27 and TRBJ1-1; D is undetermined. V was clipped by 2 bases and J by 0 bases, with 13 bases between them. CDR1 and CDR2 (germline): MNHEY, SMNVEV (reference sequence). This CDR3 is 16 amino acids long. This CDR3 is CASSLVRVRLNTEAFF. Here the CDR3 DNA reads TGTGCCAGCAGTTTAGTGAGGGTTCGGCTGAACACTGAAGCTTTCTTT.

The chain carries TRBV10-1 and TRBJ1-2; the match to TRBD1 covers 12 bases. The CDR3 runs 13 residues. Germline loops: CDR1 WNHNN, CDR2 SYGVQD (reference sequence). Unmatched junction bases numbered 1, after V lost 8 bases and J lost 3 bases. In nucleotides, the CDR3 is TGCGCCAGCGGGACAGGGGGCGACTATGGCTACACCTTC. Residues: CASGTGGDYGYTF.

The gene calls are TRBV2 and TRBJ1-2, with D perhaps matching TRBD1 (6 bases). V lost 5 bases to trimming and J lost 4 bases, with 14 bases between them. Germline V gene sequence: CDR1 SNHLY, CDR2 FYNNEI. The length of the CDR3 is 14 residues. The CDR3 loop is CASSTQGSVYGYTF. In DNA, the CDR3 is TGTGCCAGCAGTACACAGGGCTCCGTCTATGGCTACACCTTC.

The chain carries TRBV25-1 and TRBJ1-2; 8 bases line up with TRBD1. CDR1 and CDR2 from the germline V gene are MGHDK and SYGVNS. The CDR3 loop spans 18 amino acids. J was trimmed by 4 bases and V by 6 bases; bases with no gene match: 19. CDR3 nucleotide sequence: TGTGCCAGCAGGCCCTACTCACATTCTGGGACAGGCCTCTATGGCTACACCTTC. Translating gives CASRPYSHSGTGLYGYTF.

As for this clone: Within the sample, other DNA sequences also encode this same CDR3. The CDR3 spells CASSPTGANYGYTF. The CDR3 nucleotides read TGTGCCAGTAGCCCGACAGGTGCTAACTATGGCTACACCTTC. The chain links TRBV19 to TRBJ1-2, with a weak D call TRBD1 (6 bases). This CDR3 comprises 14 residues. The V and J ends lost 6 bases and 0 bases respectively, with 11 bases between them. Germline lookup yields CDR1 LNHDA and CDR2 SQIVND (reference sequence).

This clone was seen more than once but under ten times. The chain joins TRBV7-9 to TRBJ1-2; D perhaps matches TRBD1 (6 bases). With 6 bases removed from V and 1 base from J, the gap between germline ends came to 18 bases. Germline CDR1 and CDR2: SEHNR and FQNEAQ (reference sequence). The CDR3 covers 16 residues. DNA of the CDR3: TGTGCCAGCAGTCCCCAACGGGGGGCGCTTAACTATGGCTACACCTTC. It encodes CASSPQRGALNYGYTF.

This chain links TRBV10-1 with TRBJ2-7, with 8 positions matching TRBD1. CDR1 and CDR2 (germline): WNHNN, SYGVQD (reference sequence). The V gene end was trimmed by 11 bases and the J gene end by 2 bases; junction bases not matched to a gene: 11. This CDR3 has 14 residues. For the CDR3, the DNA is TGCGCCGGAACGACAGGGGCGATAACCTACGAGCAGTACTTC. Protein: CAGTTGAITYEQYF.

The genes are TRBV2 and TRBJ2-7; D is uncertain. CDR1 SNHLY and CDR2 FYNNEI come from the germline V gene. Deletions cut 2 bases from V and 6 bases from J, with 14 bases between. This CDR3 contains 14 residues. The CDR3 spells CASSEQASVLEQYF. The DNA of the CDR3 is TGTGCCAGCAGTGAACAGGCCTCAGTTCTCGAGCAGTACTTC.

This clone was observed a single time. This sequence joins TRBV18 and TRBJ1-6; 10 bases line up with TRBD1. CDR3 length equals 18 residues. Per germline, CDR1 KGHSH and CDR2 LQKENI. The J segment lost 7 bases and the V segment lost 3 bases, leaving 12 bases of the junction unmatched. CDR3 amino acids: CASSPGMTGGWLNSPLHF. The CDR3 nucleotides read TGTGCCAGCTCACCCGGCATGACAGGGGGCTGGTTGAATTCACCCCTCCACTTT.

The chain combines TRBV7-9 with TRBJ1-2; 9 positions match TRBD1. The CDR3 sequence is 17 residues long. Germline CDR1 is SEHNR and CDR2 is FQNEAQ (reference sequence). Trimming removed 1 base from V and 5 bases from J; junction bases left unmatched: 11. The CDR3, as DNA: TGTGCCAGCAGCTTAGAAACCAAGGGACAGGGAACGTATGGCTACACCTTC. Its protein product is CASSLETKGQGTYGYTF.

The chain carries TRBV19 and TRBJ1-1, with TRBD1 identical over 9 bases. Germline V gene sequence: CDR1 LNHDA, CDR2 SQIVND (reference sequence). J was trimmed by 0 bases and V by 7 bases; bases with no gene match: 6. This CDR3 has 15 amino acids. CDR3 region: CASMWGQGMNTEAFF. CDR3 nucleotide sequence: TGTGCCAGTATGTGGGGACAGGGAATGAACACTGAAGCTTTCTTT. The variable domain in full, with the rest retrieved from reference TRBV19 and TRBJ1-1, is DGGITQSPKYLFRKEGQNVTLSCEQNLNHDAMYWYRQDPGQGLRLIYYSQIVNDFQKGDIAEGYSVSREKKESFPLTVTSAQKNPTAFYLCASMWGQGMNTEAFFGQGTRLTVV.

V and J are TRBV12-5 and TRBJ1-2; D remains unclear. From germline, CDR1 is LGHNT and CDR2 FRNRAP. The CDR3 covers 13 residues. Between the trimmed V and J ends, which lost 6 bases and 4 bases, there was a span of 12 bases. CDR3 amino acids: CASGSPGSYGYTF. The CDR3 DNA sequence: TGTGCTAGTGGGTCCCCGGGGAGCTATGGCTACACCTTC.

V is TRBV27 and J is TRBJ2-5; a weak D match, TRBD1 (6 bases). V was pared by 4 bases and J by 0 bases, with 15 bases between. Germline CDR1 MNHEY, CDR2 SMNVEV (reference sequence). The CDR3 loop spans 16 amino acids. As DNA, the CDR3 is TGTGCCAGCAGTTCCCTCCGGACAGAGAACCAAGAGACCCAGTACTTC. Translation: CASSSLRTENQETQYF.

The chain is built from TRBV9 and TRBJ1-2, with D uncertain. The germline gives CDR1 SGDLS, CDR2 YYNGEE. Trimming cost V 4 bases and J 2 bases, with 15 bases left between them. The CDR3 has 15 residues. DNA of the CDR3: TGTGCCAGCAGCCCAGGAAGGCGAGAAAACTATGGCTACACCTTC. Protein: CASSPGRRENYGYTF.

The chain couples TRBV9 to TRBJ2-3; TRBD2 matches at 11 bases. The germline CDR1 and CDR2 sequences are SGDLS and YYNGEE. Germline trimming cut 0 bases from V and 5 bases from J; bases unmatched to any gene: 2. This CDR3 contains 15 residues. CDR3: CASSVGGTSGDTQYF. CDR3 sequence (DNA): TGTGCCAGCAGCGTAGGCGGGACTAGCGGAGATACGCAGTATTTT.

The chain uses TRBV2 and TRBJ2-3; D ambiguous. Trimming took 8 bases from V and 0 from J, leaving 12 bases between them. The CDR3 length is 14 residues. The germline V gene encodes CDR1 SNHLY and CDR2 FYNNEI. The CDR3 here is CASLGDSSTDTQYF. CDR3 DNA sequence: TGTGCCAGCCTAGGAGATTCTAGCACAGATACGCAGTATTTT. The full variable domain, rest sourced from reference TRBV2 and TRBJ2-3, is EPEVTQTPSHQVTQMGQEVILRCVPISNHLYFYWYRQILGQKVEFLVSFYNNEISEKSEIFDDQFSVERPDGSNFTLKIRSTKLEDSAMYFCASLGDSSTDTQYFGPGTRLTVL.

The J gene is TRBJ1-2, the V gene TRBV19; D is ambiguous. Trimming cost V 7 bases and J 4 bases, with 22 bases left between them. This CDR3 contains 16 residues. CDR1 is LNHDA and CDR2 is SQIVND in the germline V gene (reference sequence). The CDR3 bases are TGTGCCAGTATGTCCGGGATTGGTTTAGTAGGCTATGGCTACACCTTC. Protein: CASMSGIGLVGYGYTF. Combining the CDR3 with reference TRBV19 and TRBJ1-2 gives the whole variable domain DGGITQSPKYLFRKEGQNVTLSCEQNLNHDAMYWYRQDPGQGLRLIYYSQIVNDFQKGDIAEGYSVSREKKESFPLTVTSAQKNPTAFYLCASMSGIGLVGYGYTFGSGTRLTVV.

V and J are TRBV5-1 and TRBJ2-5; TRBD2 matches 7 bases. CDR1 SGHRS and CDR2 YFSETQ come from the germline V gene. CDR3 length equals 14 residues. Trimming at V came to 4 bases and at J to 2 bases, leaving 5 bases not matched to a gene. The CDR3: CASSGWTRQETQYF. Here the CDR3 DNA reads TGCGCCAGCAGCGGTTGGACTAGACAAGAGACCCAGTACTTC.

The genes are TRBV5-4 and TRBJ2-7; weak D call: TRBD1 (6 bases). The V end was cut by 4 bases, the J end by 4 bases, with 12 bases between. CDR1 is SGHNT and CDR2 is YYREEE in the germline V gene (reference sequence). This CDR3 comprises 13 residues. The CDR3 reads CASSQGQPYEQYF. The CDR3 DNA is TGTGCCAGCAGCCAAGGACAGCCTTACGAGCAGTACTTC.

The sample holds one count of this clone. This chain uses TRBV11-2 with TRBJ2-1; D is unresolved. Germline V gives CDR1 SGHAT, CDR2 FQNNGV. Trimming removed 1 base at V and 4 bases at J, with 5 bases between. The CDR3 extends over 13 amino acids. CDR3 residues: CASSLARYNEQFF. In DNA, the CDR3 is TGTGCCAGCAGCTTAGCCCGGTACAATGAGCAGTTCTTC.

This rearrangement joins TRBV6-1 to TRBJ2-2; the match to TRBD1 covers 10 bases. This CDR3 has 17 residues. Trimming took 4 bases from V and 5 from J; bases not matched to a gene: 10. CDR1 is MNHNS, CDR2 SASEGT, per germline. In DNA form, the CDR3 reads TGTGCCAGCAGTGTTACACAGAGGACAGGGGGAACCGGGGAGCTGTTTTTT. This gives the protein CASSVTQRTGGTGELFF.

The V and J genes are TRBV7-9 and TRBJ2-5; D unclear. Germline lookup yields CDR1 SEHNR and CDR2 FQNEAQ (reference sequence). The CDR3 consists of 14 residues. V was clipped by 5 bases and J by 5 bases, with 15 bases between them. The CDR3: CASSPITRPETQYF. CDR3 nucleotide sequence: TGTGCCAGCAGCCCAATTACTCGCCCCGAGACCCAGTACTTC. Variable domain in full (rest from reference TRBV7-9 and TRBJ2-5): DTGVSQNPRHKITKRGQNVTFRCDPISEHNRLYWYRQTLGQGPEFLTYFQNEAQLEKSRLLSDRFSAERPKGSFSTLEIQRTEQGDSAMYLCASSPITRPETQYFGPGTRLLVL.

The chain carries TRBV6-5 and TRBJ2-7; the D gene is possibly TRBD2 (5 bases). CDR1 and CDR2 from the germline V gene are MNHEY and SVGAGI. The germline V and J ends were trimmed by 6 bases and 3 bases, with 15 bases remaining between them. The CDR3 spans 14 residues. In DNA form, the CDR3 reads TGTGCCAGCAGCAGGACGGGGATAGACTACGAGCAGTACTTC. Translating gives CASSRTGIDYEQYF.

The chain combines TRBV7-2 with TRBJ2-1; a weak D match, TRBD2 (7 bases). V was cut by 4 bases and J by 8 bases, with 24 bases left in between. CDR1 is SGHTA, CDR2 FQGNSA, per germline. This CDR3 has 17 amino acids. The CDR3, as DNA: TGTGCCAGCAGCTCCCGACCGGGGGGCGGGGGTGGCTATGAGCAGTTCTTC. It yields the protein CASSSRPGGGGGYEQFF.

The V gene is TRBV15, the J gene TRBJ1-3; no definite D call. Germline loops: CDR1 LNHNV, CDR2 YYDKDF (reference sequence). V dropped 3 bases and J dropped 0 bases, with 9 bases sitting between them. The CDR3 runs to 15 residues. CDR3 residues: CATSSRWSSGNTIYF. The CDR3 DNA sequence: TGTGCCACCAGCAGCCGATGGAGCTCTGGAAACACCATATATTTT.

This chain's CDR3 is CASSRRQGFDTEAFF. The CDR3, as DNA: TGCGCCAGCAGCAGACGACAGGGGTTCGACACTGAAGCTTTCTTT. The chain carries TRBV4-1 and TRBJ1-1; the match to TRBD1 covers 8 bases. The CDR3 is made up of 15 amino acids. J lost 3 bases, V lost 5 bases, and 8 bases had no gene match. In germline, CDR1 is MGHRA, CDR2 YSYEKL.

With respect to this clone: A junction end diverges from the germline sequence, so it may reflect a read error. The V gene is TRBV7-9, the J gene TRBJ2-7, with TRBD2 as a possible D gene (6 bases). CDR1 and CDR2 from the germline V gene are SEHNR and FQNEAQ (reference sequence). This CDR3 region has 13 residues. The CDR3 here is CSSSLGAGYEQYF. The DNA for the CDR3 is TGTTCCAGCAGCTTAGGGGCGGGATACGAGCAGTACTTC.

The chain joins TRBV5-1 to TRBJ1-4; 10 bases line up with TRBD1. In germline, CDR1 is SGHRS, CDR2 YFSETQ. With V trimmed by 4 bases and J by 8 bases, 11 bases remained unmatched. CDR3 length: 16 amino acids. CDR3 in DNA: TGCGCCAGCAGCAGGACAGGGGGGCAGCAGGAAGAAAAACTGTTTTTT. This encodes CASSRTGGQQEEKLFF.